A selection of T cell receptor beta chains follows, all from one sample in a study of shared clonotypes between healthy human individuals. TCRdb keeps only in-frame clones here, not all; method: immunoSEQ multiplex PCR. The table has under 2,500,000 clones, nearly 97% seen once; the top ten hold roughly 0.13%. The source material was naive CD4+ T cells sorted from blood. These receptors came from a man younger than 35 in good health. CDR3s include the opening cysteine and the closing phenylalanine or tryptophan. Fields, in order: V gene, CDR3 protein.

>TRBV29-1
CSVKGNYGYTF
>TRBV28
CASRGTSGGAYEQYF
>TRBV19
CASTRTGDGSGYTF
>TRBV30
CAWVAGTSDRLEQYF
>TRBV27
CASSLLAGSVSDTQYF
>TRBV6-5
CASSFGMNTEAFF
>TRBV18
CASSPSVSSYEQYF
>TRBV7-2
CATTIGISKGEQYF
>TRBV6-5
CASRRDRGKYEQYF
>TRBV10-2
CASSDHGQGQGYGYTF
>TRBV30
CAWSGGVGELFF
>TRBV7-2
CASSRDSGWQYF
>TRBV29-1
CSVVGDRVTAFF